The present TCR beta chain was sequenced within a study of blood T cell repertoires in COVID-19. The data were produced by immunoSEQ multiplex PCR, yet TCRdb's version contains in-frame clones alone and is incomplete. This table has 40,000 to 50,000 clones, around 90% appearing once. Sequences were obtained from peripheral blood. The clonotype was recovered from a man aged 50-59 years with active COVID-19.

CDR3 DNA sequence: TGTGCCAGCAGCCAAGAATCTAATAGTATCGACGAGCAGTACTTC. Amino acid sequence: CASSQESNSIDEQYF. This chain uses TRBV4-2 with TRBJ2-7; D call uncertain. V gave up 0 bases and J gave up 5 bases, with 14 bases separating them. Germline V gene sequence: CDR1 LGHNA, CDR2 YNFKEQ. The CDR3 has 15 amino acids.